Listed here are 11 T cell receptor beta chains from one sample, sequenced in a study of cytomegalovirus exposure and HLA in healthy donors. The PCR was carried out with 60 Vbeta primers and 13 Jbeta primers. Clones were read by immunoSEQ multiplex PCR, and TCRdb kept only the in-frame ones, dropping some. The data show roughly 100,000 clones, with 55% to 75% seen just once and about 16% held by the top ten. The sequenced sample consisted of PBMCs. The receptors were sampled from a woman between 18 and 29 years old in good health and CMV-seropositive.

A few counts support this clone. The V and J genes are TRBV6-5 and TRBJ2-3; D is perhaps TRBD1 (6 bases). The CDR3 extends over 14 amino acids. Germline V lookup: CDR1 MNHEY, CDR2 SVGAGI. V was cut by 5 bases and J by 0 bases, with 9 bases left in between. In DNA, the CDR3 is TGTGCCAGCAGTACCACAGGGAGCACAGATACGCAGTATTTT. Translated: CASSTTGSTDTQYF.

The chain is built from TRBV18 and TRBJ2-7; 11 positions agree with TRBD2. Germline values: CDR1 KGHSH, CDR2 LQKENI. After removal of 3 bases from V and 6 bases from J, the junction contained 7 bases not matched to a gene. The CDR3 extends over 15 amino acids. The DNA for the CDR3 is TGTGCCAGCTCACCTGTAGCGGGGGGGAGCCTCGAGCAGTACTTC. Protein product: CASSPVAGGSLEQYF.

The genes are TRBV15 and TRBJ1-1; D remains ambiguous. The CDR3 has 13 amino acids. Germline CDR1 is LNHNV and CDR2 is YYDKDF (reference sequence). V lost 4 bases, J lost 1 base, and 7 bases lay in between. This CDR3 reads CATSINRNTEAFF. CDR3 in DNA: TGTGCCACCAGCATCAACAGGAACACTGAAGCTTTCTTT.

This chain joins TRBV9 and TRBJ1-1; a possible D gene is TRBD1 (5 bases). V shed 1 base and J shed 5 bases, with 9 bases lying between them. This CDR3 spans 13 amino acids. Germline values: CDR1 SGDLS, CDR2 YYNGEE. CDR3 amino acids: CASSVRGGTEAFF. The DNA for the CDR3 is TGTGCCAGCAGCGTAAGGGGTGGAACTGAAGCTTTCTTT.

Comment on this clone: A far bigger clonotype differs at one base, so this is likely a read error. The sample holds other DNA sequences that translate to the same CDR3. The V call is TRBV5-6, the J call TRBJ1-1, with D perhaps matching TRBD1 (5 bases). The CDR3 is 14 residues long. V lost 0 bases, J lost 1 base, and 7 bases lay in between. Germline V gene lookup returns CDR1 SGHDT and CDR2 YYEEEE. The DNA of the CDR3 is TGTGCCAGCAGCTTGGGACAGCCGAACACTGAAGCTTTCTTT. Translated: CASSLGQPNTEAFF.

This chain joins TRBV19 and TRBJ2-6; D not resolved. CDR1 is LNHDA and CDR2 is SQIVND in the germline V gene (reference sequence). CDR3 length equals 13 residues. The germline V and J ends were trimmed by 5 bases and 2 bases, with 4 bases remaining between them. The CDR3 sequence: CASSRTGANVLTF. Written as DNA, the CDR3 is TGTGCCAGTAGTCGTACTGGGGCCAACGTCCTGACTTTC.

The V gene is TRBV13, the J gene TRBJ2-1; weak D call: TRBD1 (6 bases). This CDR3 comprises 16 residues. V shed 3 bases and J shed 3 bases, with 15 bases lying between them. Per germline, CDR1 PRHDT and CDR2 FYEKMQ (reference sequence). CDR3 sequence reads: CASSFPDSADYNEQFF. The CDR3 region has the DNA TGTGCCAGCAGCTTCCCGGACAGTGCCGACTACAATGAGCAGTTCTTC.

The V gene is TRBV10-1, the J gene TRBJ2-5, with TRBD2 matching 13 bases. CDR1 is WNHNN, CDR2 SYGVQD, per germline (reference sequence). The CDR3 loop spans 20 amino acids. With V trimmed by 2 bases and J by 1 base, 13 bases remained unmatched. CDR3 sequence (DNA): TGCGCCAGCAGTGAGGGCTCCAGACTAGCGGGAGGTGAGACCCAAGAGACCCAGTACTTC. Protein product: CASSEGSRLAGGETQETQYF.

A word on this clone: The CDR3 carries no conserved terminal phenylalanine or tryptophan, so it likely arises from a read error. The DNA is omitted, as the CDR3 cannot be located on it reliably, and the CDR3 follows TCRdb's listing. The chain employs TRBV27 and TRBJ1-5; the D call of TRBD1 is as the table states it, not checked on the DNA. Including both end residues, the CDR3 is 14 amino acids long. Per germline, CDR1 MNHEY and CDR2 SMNVEV (reference sequence). The CDR3 sequence is CASRRVVGHQPHHL.

J is TRBJ1-6 and V is TRBV7-9, with TRBD1 as a possible D gene (5 bases). This CDR3 is 15 amino acids long. Trimming stripped 1 base from V and 4 bases from J, with 8 bases between. The germline CDR1 and CDR2 sequences are SEHNR and FQNEAQ (reference sequence). The CDR3, as DNA: TGTGCCAGCAGCTTAGGTCGACAGTATAATTCACCCCTCCACTTT. Its protein product is CASSLGRQYNSPLHF.

This clone was detected a few times. The V call is TRBV28, the J call TRBJ2-1; D perhaps matches TRBD2 (5 bases). Germline V lookup: CDR1 MDHEN, CDR2 SYDVKM. The CDR3 totals 17 residues. Trimming removed 7 bases at V and 7 bases at J, with 26 bases between. In DNA, the CDR3 is TGTGCCAGCACAGTTTCCTTTGACTTACTAGGACCGAATGAGCAGTTCTTC. This encodes CASTVSFDLLGPNEQFF.